The 25 T cell receptor beta chains presented below share a single source sample, sequenced in a study of blood T cell repertoires in COVID-19 (dated by TCRdb to about 2020). Receptor amplification or capture employed the immunoSEQ multiplex PCR assay. TCRdb's version of the immuneACCESS table is confined to in-frame rearrangements and falls short of the full clone set. An unresolved V gene accounts for under half of the shortfall where checked; the remainder is of unknown origin. The sample profile shows 200,000 to 250,000 clones; over 75% of them were found once. Roughly 3.7% of the sample is in the top ten clones. Sequenced material: PBMCs or T cells enriched from blood (not recorded which). All receptors come from a woman aged 30 to 39 who had been exposed to COVID-19.

This clone was recorded once. J is TRBJ2-7 and V is TRBV5-1; 14 bases line up with TRBD2. The V gene's germline CDR1 is SGHRS and CDR2 YFSETQ. The junction had 7 bases not matched to a gene; V was cut back by 1 base and J by 4 bases. CDR3 length: 17 amino acids. As DNA, the CDR3 is TGCGCCAGCAGCTTGCCCGGGACTAGCGGGAGATCTTACGAGCAGTACTTC. This translates into CASSLPGTSGRSYEQYF.

The chain employs TRBV29-1 and TRBJ2-6, with D unresolved. The CDR3 covers 15 residues. Trimming took off 0 bases at V and 0 bases at J, with 6 bases between the two ends. Germline CDR1 reads SQVTM; CDR2 reads ANQGSEA. The DNA for the CDR3 is TGCAGCGTTGAAGATCGAGGCTCTGGGGCCAACGTCCTGACTTTC. This codes for CSVEDRGSGANVLTF.

This sequence joins TRBV2 and TRBJ1-1; D ambiguous. Germline loops: CDR1 SNHLY, CDR2 FYNNEI. CDR3 length equals 14 residues. V was cut by 11 bases and J by 0 bases, with 16 bases left in between. CDR3 sequence: CASRGGRLNTEAFF. CDR3 DNA sequence: TGTGCCTCCCGGGGAGGGAGATTGAACACTGAAGCTTTCTTT.

J is TRBJ1-5 and V is TRBV16; 7 bases agree with TRBD1. Germline V gene lookup returns CDR1 KGHSY and CDR2 FQNENV. J gave up 0 bases and V 0 bases, and 11 bases lay outside the gene matches. CDR3 size: 19 residues. The CDR3 nucleotides are TGTGCCAGCAGCCAATCCGGCAGGGGGGCCCAGTATAGCAATCAGCCCCAGCATTTT. Protein sequence: CASSQSGRGAQYSNQPQHF.

The V gene is TRBV5-1, the J gene TRBJ2-7, with TRBD1 matching 7 bases. Germline assignment: CDR1 SGHRS and CDR2 YFSETQ. Trimming removed 2 bases from V and 2 bases from J; junction bases left unmatched: 19. This CDR3 comprises 19 residues. Here the CDR3 DNA reads TGCGCCAGCAGCTTACAGGGGATTCGAGGGGTCCCATCAGCCTACGAGCAGTACTTC. Its translation: CASSLQGIRGVPSAYEQYF.

This clone appeared once. This rearrangement joins TRBV5-5 to TRBJ2-1; weak D call: TRBD2 (5 bases). The germline gives CDR1 SGHKS, CDR2 YYEKEE (reference sequence). The CDR3 totals 18 residues. V shed 0 bases and J shed 0 bases, with 16 bases lying between them. The CDR3, as DNA: TGTGCCAGCAGCTTGGCCACTGGCGGGCGCTTCTCCTACAATGAGCAGTTCTTC. Encoded protein: CASSLATGGRFSYNEQFF. The whole variable domain, remainder taken from reference TRBV5-5 and TRBJ2-1, is DAGVTQSPTHLIKTRGQQVTLRCSPISGHKSVSWYQQVLGQGPQFIFQYYEKEERGRGNFPDRFSARQFPNYSSELNVNALLLGDSALYLCASSLATGGRFSYNEQFFGPGTRLTVL.

J is TRBJ2-7 and V is TRBV19; 9 bases line up with TRBD1. The CDR3 runs 15 residues. Germline V gene lookup returns CDR1 LNHDA and CDR2 SQIVND (reference sequence). J gave up 2 bases and V 3 bases, and 5 bases lay outside the gene matches. CDR3 in DNA: TGTGCCAGTAGTATGGGGACAGGGACCCCCTACGAGCAGTACTTC. This gives the protein CASSMGTGTPYEQYF.

The V gene is TRBV19, the J gene TRBJ1-1, with D maybe TRBD1 (6 bases). Trimming stripped 2 bases from V and 4 bases from J, with 11 bases between. The CDR3 length is 14 residues. Germline CDR1 reads LNHDA; CDR2 reads SQIVND (reference sequence). DNA for the CDR3: TGTGCCAGTAGTATACAGGGAGGGGGCACTGAAGCTTTCTTT. The encoded protein is CASSIQGGGTEAFF.

This chain links TRBV15 with TRBJ1-5; TRBD1 might be the D (5 bases). Deletions cut 0 bases from V and 0 bases from J, with 12 bases between. This CDR3 comprises 17 residues. Germline V CDR1 and CDR2: LNHNV, YYDKDF (reference sequence). DNA of the CDR3: TGTGCCACCAGCAGAGATGGGGACTGGAATAGCAATCAGCCCCAGCATTTT. This codes for CATSRDGDWNSNQPQHF.

This clone was recorded a few times. J is TRBJ1-2 and V is TRBV18; 7 bases map to TRBD1. Per germline, CDR1 KGHSH and CDR2 LQKENI. The ends lost 3 bases at V and 4 bases at J; junction bases unmatched: 11. This CDR3 contains 16 residues. CDR3 residues: CASSPPRTGVGYGYTF. The CDR3 region has the DNA TGTGCCAGCTCACCCCCGCGGACAGGCGTAGGCTATGGCTACACCTTC.

CDR3 protein: CSVAPQGLGYNEQFF. CDR3 in DNA: TGCAGCGTAGCACCTCAGGGTTTAGGCTACAATGAGCAGTTCTTC. The chain is built from TRBV29-1 and TRBJ2-1; possible D gene TRBD1, 5 bases. The CDR3 covers 15 residues. Germline loops: CDR1 SQVTM, CDR2 ANQGSEA. V was clipped by 6 bases and J by 3 bases, with 18 bases between them.

For this clone: A much larger clone differs by one base, so this may be a read error. The same CDR3 also results from other DNA sequences found in this sample. The chain recombines TRBV5-1 with TRBJ1-1; unclear D gene. V shed 0 bases and J shed 4 bases, with 7 bases lying between them. The CDR3 runs 13 residues. Germline V lookup: CDR1 SGHRS, CDR2 YFSETQ. The CDR3 nucleotides read TGCGCCAGCAGCTTGGCCGTTCCCACTGAAGCTTTCTTT. Translation gives CASSLAVPTEAFF.

The V gene is TRBV7-6, the J gene TRBJ2-2; 8 bases align to TRBD2. CDR1 and CDR2 from the germline V gene are SGHVS and FNYEAQ. The CDR3 length is 16 residues. V was pared by 5 bases and J by 1 base, with 6 bases of the junction left unmatched. CDR3 nucleotide sequence: TGTGCCAGCAGCCGTAGCGGGGCAGTGAACACCGGGGAGCTGTTTTTT. Its translation: CASSRSGAVNTGELFF.

This chain links TRBV5-1 with TRBJ1-2, with D unresolved. This CDR3 region has 12 residues. The germline V and J ends were trimmed by 4 bases and 7 bases, with 11 bases remaining between them. The V gene's germline CDR1 is SGHRS and CDR2 YFSETQ. The CDR3 DNA reads as TGCGCCAGCAGCGAGGGAGAGCGTGGCTACACCTTC. This encodes CASSEGERGYTF.

In its sample, this clone was seen once. This sequence joins TRBV18 and TRBJ1-1; D remains unclear. Germline V CDR1 and CDR2: KGHSH, LQKENI. This CDR3 has 15 residues. The germline V and J ends were trimmed by 3 bases and 0 bases, with 11 bases remaining between them. This CDR3 reads CASSPLPTLNTEAFF. The CDR3 DNA reads TGTGCCAGCTCACCCTTACCGACACTGAACACTGAAGCTTTCTTT.

The gene calls are TRBV6-5 and TRBJ1-3; 8 nucleotides match TRBD1. V trimming: 4 bases; J trimming: 2 bases; junction bases outside the gene matches: 1. CDR1 is MNHEY and CDR2 is SVGAGI in the germline V gene. The CDR3 runs to 14 residues. The CDR3 DNA sequence: TGTGCCAGCAGTTCAGGGGGCGCTGGAAACACCATATATTTT. Translated: CASSSGGAGNTIYF.

The V gene is TRBV11-2, the J gene TRBJ1-3; D is uncertain. CDR3 length equals 16 residues. The V and J ends lost 2 bases and 0 bases respectively, with 11 bases between them. Germline loops: CDR1 SGHAT, CDR2 FQNNGV. The DNA for the CDR3 is TGTGCCAGCAGCTTATCGCGAGCCGGCTCTGGAAACACCATATATTTT. Amino acids: CASSLSRAGSGNTIYF.

The CDR3 sequence is CASSLGTTGANVLTF. The CDR3 nucleotides are TGTGCCAGCAGTTTGGGGACAACTGGGGCCAACGTCCTGACTTTC. This chain joins TRBV27 and TRBJ2-6; D perhaps matches TRBD1 (6 bases). The CDR3 totals 15 residues. V was trimmed by 3 bases and J by 2 bases, leaving 8 bases between them. Germline V gene lookup returns CDR1 MNHEY and CDR2 SMNVEV (reference sequence).

The rearrangement uses TRBV7-3 and TRBJ2-3; TRBD2 agrees at 10 bases. V dropped 7 bases and J dropped 4; count of bases not matched to a gene: 5. The germline gives CDR1 SGHTA, CDR2 FQGTGA. This CDR3 is built from 14 residues. The DNA of the CDR3 is TGTGCCAGCATGATAGCGGGAGGTTCAGATACGCAGTATTTT. As protein: CASMIAGGSDTQYF.

The V gene is TRBV9, the J gene TRBJ1-3; no definite D call. Between the trimmed V and J ends, which lost 0 bases and 0 bases, there was a span of 4 bases. The CDR3 contains 14 residues. Per germline, CDR1 SGDLS and CDR2 YYNGEE. CDR3 sequence reads: CASSVELSGNTIYF. CDR3 coding DNA: TGTGCCAGCAGCGTAGAACTCTCTGGAAACACCATATATTTT.

V gene TRBV7-6 combines with J gene TRBJ2-2; 8 bases agree with TRBD1. V shed 5 bases, J shed 5 bases, and the junction held 7 bases outside the gene matches. The CDR3 has 15 residues. Germline CDR1 is SGHVS and CDR2 is FNYEAQ. The CDR3 is CASSSDRGLTGELFF. The CDR3 region has the DNA TGTGCCAGCAGCAGCGACAGGGGACTGACCGGGGAGCTGTTTTTT.

CDR3 loop: CAWSVGQGALPGELFF. CDR3 bases: TGTGCCTGGAGTGTGGGACAGGGGGCATTGCCCGGGGAGCTGTTTTTT. V gene TRBV30 combines with J gene TRBJ2-2; the match to TRBD1 covers 12 bases. The V and J ends lost 0 bases and 6 bases, in that order; junction bases with no gene match: 5. Germline-derived CDR1 and CDR2 are GTSNPN and SVGIG (reference sequence). This CDR3 has 16 amino acids.

This clone was recorded once. The rearrangement links TRBV5-1 to TRBJ2-7; a weak D match, TRBD1 (6 bases). Trimming stripped 2 bases from V and 3 bases from J, with 12 bases between. CDR3 length: 14 residues. Germline lookup yields CDR1 SGHRS and CDR2 YFSETQ. This chain's CDR3 is CASSFRGPSYEQYF. CDR3 nucleotides: TGCGCCAGCAGCTTCAGGGGCCCAAGCTACGAGCAGTACTTC.

The CDR3 sequence: CASSYLDRADTGELFF. The CDR3 nucleotides are TGTGCCAGCAGTTACCTGGACAGGGCGGACACCGGGGAGCTGTTTTTT. The V and J genes are TRBV6-6 and TRBJ2-2, with 8 bases identical to TRBD1. From germline, CDR1 is MNHNY and CDR2 SVGAGI (reference sequence). Trimming took 2 bases from V and 3 from J; bases not matched to a gene: 5. The CDR3 is 16 amino acids.

V is TRBV5-1 and J is TRBJ2-7; perhaps TRBD2 as D (6 bases). Germline values: CDR1 SGHRS, CDR2 YFSETQ. The CDR3 is 15 amino acids. The V end was cut by 0 bases, the J end by 7 bases, with 17 bases between. The DNA of the CDR3 is TGCGCCAGCAGCTTGGCAGTGGGACGGGAGCGGGAGCAGTACTTC. Residues: CASSLAVGREREQYF.